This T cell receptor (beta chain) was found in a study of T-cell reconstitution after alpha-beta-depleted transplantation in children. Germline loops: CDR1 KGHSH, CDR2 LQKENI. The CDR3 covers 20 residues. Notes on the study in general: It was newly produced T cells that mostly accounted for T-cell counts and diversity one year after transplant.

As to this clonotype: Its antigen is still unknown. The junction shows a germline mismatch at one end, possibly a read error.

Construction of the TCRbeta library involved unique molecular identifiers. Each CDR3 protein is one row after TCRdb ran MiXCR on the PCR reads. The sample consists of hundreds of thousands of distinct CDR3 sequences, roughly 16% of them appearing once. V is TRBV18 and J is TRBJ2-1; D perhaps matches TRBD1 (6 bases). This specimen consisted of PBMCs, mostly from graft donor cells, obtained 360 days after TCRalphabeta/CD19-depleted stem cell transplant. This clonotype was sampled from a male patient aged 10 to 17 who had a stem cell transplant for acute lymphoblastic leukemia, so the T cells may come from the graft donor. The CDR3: CASTPPGTMEETLLKNEQFF. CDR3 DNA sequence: TGTGCCAGCACACCACCCGGGACAATGGAGGAGACACTCTTAAAGAATGAGCAGTTCTTC.